These 6 T cell receptor beta chains were sequenced from one sample in a study of T cell responses to AZD1222 COVID-19 vaccine. The repertoire was sequenced with immunoSEQ multiplex PCR; TCRdb's copy has only in-frame clones and lacks some. Among 75,000 to 100,000 clones, roughly 88% were seen once, and the ten largest hold 4.5% to 6%. Sample: peripheral blood, taken on day 0 of AZD1222 vaccination. All receptors come from an adult in good health.

The rearrangement links TRBV19 to TRBJ2-3, with D possibly being TRBD1 or TRBD2 (5 bases each). From germline, CDR1 is LNHDA and CDR2 SQIVND (reference sequence). This CDR3 is 14 amino acids long. The V and J ends lost 8 bases and 6 bases respectively, with 18 bases between them. The CDR3 nucleotides are TGTGCCAGTTCCAGACTGGGGGTTGGGGATACGCAGTATTTT. Protein: CASSRLGVGDTQYF.

The chain employs TRBV28 and TRBJ1-2, with D tentatively TRBD1 (5 bases). This CDR3 contains 14 residues. The ends were cut back, 8 bases at V and 4 bases at J, with 17 bases in the middle. CDR1 and CDR2 (germline): MDHEN, SYDVKM. CDR3 nucleotides: TGTGCCAGCTCCCCACCGGGGGAGGGCTATGGCTACACCTTC. It codes for CASSPPGEGYGYTF.

In DNA, the CDR3 is TGTGCCAGCAGCCCTCGACTAGCGGGAGGGCCAGGGGAGACCCAGTACTTC. Amino acids: CASSPRLAGGPGETQYF. The J gene is TRBJ2-5, the V gene TRBV7-2, with TRBD2 matching over 14 bases. The germline V gene has CDR1 SGHTA and CDR2 FQGNSA. This CDR3 is 17 amino acids long. The junction had 10 bases not matched to a gene; V was cut back by 5 bases and J by 5 bases.

This clone has a single count. The J gene is TRBJ2-3, the V gene TRBV19; 8 bases are shared with TRBD2. Germline V gives CDR1 LNHDA, CDR2 SQIVND (reference sequence). V dropped 7 bases and J dropped 4; count of bases not matched to a gene: 13. This CDR3 spans 16 amino acids. The CDR3 nucleotides are TGTGCCAGTATGCCGCATGCGGGCGGGAGGTCAGATACGCAGTATTTT. This translates into CASMPHAGGRSDTQYF.

This chain uses TRBV4-2 with TRBJ1-2, with TRBD1 identical over 7 bases. Germline lookup yields CDR1 LGHNA and CDR2 YNFKEQ. The CDR3 is 16 amino acids. The ends lost 2 bases at V and 5 bases at J; junction bases unmatched: 11. CDR3 sequence (DNA): TGTGCCAGCAGCCAATCCCAGGGGGGGACACCTTATGGCTACACCTTC. It translates to CASSQSQGGTPYGYTF.

This chain connects TRBV19 to TRBJ1-2; D unresolved. There are 15 residues in the CDR3. Trimming took off 6 bases at V and 3 bases at J, with 17 bases between the two ends. The germline gives CDR1 LNHDA, CDR2 SQIVND (reference sequence). The CDR3 bases are TGTGCCAGTAGCCCCGGGGTGAATGCTTACTATGGCTACACCTTC. Protein: CASSPGVNAYYGYTF.